The clone carrying this T cell receptor beta chain was observed once. Its antigen is still unknown. The record originates from a study of shared clonotypes between healthy human individuals. Libraries were prepared by immunoSEQ multiplex PCR; TCRdb keeps only in-frame clonotypes and omits some of them. The sample records around 1.5 million clones, roughly 98% being singletons. Overall study results and limits: Sampling was confined to blood; repertoires within tissues likely differ. At large depth, rarefaction still showed sorted-subset sequencing to be incomplete.

The V gene lost 5 bases and the J gene lost 2 bases, with 16 bases spanning the gap. Germline V gene lookup returns CDR1 SGHVS and CDR2 FQNEAQ. This CDR3 is 15 amino acids long. Sequencing was performed on naive CD4+ T cells sorted from blood. Subset here: CD45RA+ positively selected. The chain combines TRBV7-8 with TRBJ2-7, with a possible D match to TRBD1 (6 bases). The TCR originated in a young man in good health. The CDR3: CASSEQGRRAYEQYF. The CDR3, as DNA: TGTGCCAGCAGCGAACAGGGTCGGAGAGCCTACGAGCAGTACTTC.